Detailed here is one TCR beta chain. There is no known antigen for this receptor. Within one base of it there is no much larger clone, and no base qualities were kept. These data belong to a study of shared clonotypes between healthy human individuals (dated by TCRdb to 2018 to 2021). About the investigation overall: A couple of women and three men aged 18 to 49 years were included in the cohort. For each donor, three plates each were used for CD4 naive and CD4 memory, two plates were used for CD8 naive, and one plate was used for CD8 memory. The study deeply sequenced blood TCR repertoires of five healthy adults to estimate repertoire size and the extent of clonotype sharing between individuals. To increase sequencing depth and limit assay-specific biases, different laboratories used diverse techniques to prepare libraries and sequence TCR repertoires. Each donor's leukapheresis produced roughly between roughly 0.85 and 9.5 billion PBMCs. The paper's findings and limits, for the study overall: The small number of donors limited the genetic and exposure-history diversity represented. Naive subsets generally had larger estimated clonotype richness than memory subsets. Compared with non-shared clonotypes, the clonotypes found in all four sorted-subset donors had higher generation probabilities. Based on pairwise subsampling, the degree of clonotype sharing among donors was expected to be affected by sequencing depth. Incomplete sequencing was indicated by rarefaction of sorted-subset datasets, despite the large sequencing depth. Sampling was restricted to blood, and TCR repertoires in tissues likely differ from the TCR repertoires found in blood. Across a few donors, around 5.4% of naive CD4, roughly 3.8% of naive CD8, about 2% of memory CD4, and approximately 0.4% of memory CD8 clonotypes were shared.

Trimming takes 1 base off V and 7 bases off J; junction bases not matched to a gene: 5. Counted from cysteine to phenylalanine, this CDR3 has 16 amino acids. Of all the DNA, just the CDR3 is kept, 48 bases in frame from base 1. CDR1 and CDR2 are read off the germline V gene as MNHNS and SASEGT. CD8 naive samples were CD45RO-negative cells positively selected for CCR7, giving a CD45RA+CCR7+ population that excluded TemRA cells. The donors were healthy, HIV-negative adults with no recently reported acute infections or vaccinations. Every donor was a Caucasian adult residing in Nashville, Tennessee, USA. Blood was obtained by leukapheresis, after which PBMCs were separated by Ficoll-Histopaque density gradient centrifugation and cryopreserved in liquid nitrogen vapor phase. Analytical flow cytometry was used to check the purity and quantity of every magnetically sorted T cell population. Genomic DNA was isolated from every sorted fraction and measured by UV absorbance on a Nanodrop 2000c.

Using the deep immunoSEQ assay, multiplex PCR amplified TCR CDR3 regions from genomic DNA. Extracted genomic DNA from each cell subset was distributed evenly across all wells of several immunoSEQ 96-well plates, and each plate was treated as a replicate. For sorted subsets, 150 to 250 ng genomic DNA, equal to some 28,000 T cell genomes, was loaded into each replicate PCR. The purified libraries were quantified using a Qubit 3.0 fluorometer, sized with a Bioanalyzer 2100, and then quantified again using the KAPA Library Quantification kit. Each immunoSEQ 96-well plate was sequenced on its own single-read 150-cycle Illumina NextSeq 550 flow cell. In the source study's methods: Because only junctional sequences without quality scores were contained in the immunoSEQ output, filtering matching that applied to full-length reads could not be performed. Sequences were annotated with PyIR, a Python wrapper for IgBLAST v1.9, and V/J genes and CDR3 were assigned using IMGT germline references. Any read was removed if the V/J assignment was weak (E-value above 1e-6), the CDR3 was missing, or the read contained stop codons, out-of-frame junctions, or ambiguous translated residues. V3J clonotypes were defined as sequences sharing the same inferred V gene, J gene, and CDR3 amino acid sequence. Percentage overlap between repertoires was calculated by dividing the number of shared unique clonotypes by the size of the smaller repertoire. RTK rarefaction, the Chao1 estimator, and Recon v2.1 estimates of unobserved clonotypes were used to assess repertoire richness. Generation probabilities were computed with OLGA for all TCRbeta clonotypes obtained by the gDNA method from a handful of donors. The table was pulled from immuneACCESS by TCRdb, which kept in-frame rearrangements only. Such tables lose some clones; where checked, under half of the loss comes from unresolved V genes, and the rest has no known cause. Clone size and the V and J calls come from that table; the DNA yielded D and trimming. The sample table lists roughly 2 million clones, approximately 94% of them with a count of one. The top ten constitute around 1.1% of the sample.

The chain joins TRBV6-1 to TRBJ2-3; 13 of the junction bases match TRBD2. Sequences were obtained from naive CD8+ T cells sorted from blood. The cell subset or site label for this specimen denotes: CD45RA+CCR7+. The sequence derives from a man between 18 and 29 years old in good health. Read as DNA, the sequence is TGTGCCAGCAGTGAAGGGACTAGCGGGAGCTTATATACGCAGTATTTT. The encoded protein is CASSEGTSGSLYTQYF.